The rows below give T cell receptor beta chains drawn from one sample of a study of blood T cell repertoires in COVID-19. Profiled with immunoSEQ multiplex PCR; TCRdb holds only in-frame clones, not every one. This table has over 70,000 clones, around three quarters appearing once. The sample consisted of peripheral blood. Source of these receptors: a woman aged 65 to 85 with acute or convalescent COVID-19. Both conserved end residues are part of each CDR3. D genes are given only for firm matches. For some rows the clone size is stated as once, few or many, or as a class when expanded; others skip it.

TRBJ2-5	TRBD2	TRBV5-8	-	CATRTSGGQETQYF	TGTGCCACCAGGACTAGCGGGGGGCAAGAGACCCAGTACTTC
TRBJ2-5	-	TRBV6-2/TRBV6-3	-	CASSYDGWRETQYF	TGTGCCAGCAGTTACGACGGGTGGCGAGAGACCCAGTACTTC
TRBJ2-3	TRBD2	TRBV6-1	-	CASSQDLAGPSDTQYF	TGTGCCAGCAGTCAAGATCTAGCGGGGCCCTCAGATACGCAGTATTTT
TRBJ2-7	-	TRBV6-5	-	CASSYSGNGYEQYF	TGTGCCAGCAGTTACTCCGGGAATGGCTACGAGCAGTACTTC
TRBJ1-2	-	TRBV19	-	CASSIVSGSYAF	TGTGCCAGTAGTATAGTAAGCGGAAGCTACGCCTTC
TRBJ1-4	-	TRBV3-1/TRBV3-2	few	CASSPLDGGNEKLFF	TGTGCCAGCAGCCCCCTCGACGGGGGTAATGAAAAACTGTTTTTT
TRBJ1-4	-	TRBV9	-	CASSLQGRSAKLFF	TGTGCCAGCAGCCTCCAGGGGCGCTCGGCAAAACTGTTTTTT
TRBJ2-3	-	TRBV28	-	CASSSGGSDTQYF	TGTGCCAGCAGTTCCGGCGGGTCAGATACGCAGTATTTT
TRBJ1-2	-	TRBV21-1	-	CAGGGTANFYGYTF	TGTGCCGGTGGTGGGACAGCAAATTTCTATGGCTACACCTTC
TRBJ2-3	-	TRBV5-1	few	CASSFGSTDTQYF	TGCGCCAGCAGCTTCGGTAGCACAGATACGCAGTATTTT
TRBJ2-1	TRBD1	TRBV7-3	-	CASSPAGGQGWFF	TGTGCCAGCAGCCCCGCCGGGGGACAGGGATGGTTCTTC
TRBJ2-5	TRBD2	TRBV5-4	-	CASRKGLAGEETQYF	TGTGCCAGCAGAAAGGGACTAGCGGGAGAGGAGACCCAGTACTTC
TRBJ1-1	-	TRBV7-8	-	CASSFNRGGPEAFF	TGTGCCAGCAGCTTTAATAGGGGGGGCCCCGAAGCTTTCTTT
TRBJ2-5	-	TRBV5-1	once	CASSAMLQETQYF	TGCGCCAGCAGCGCTATGTTACAAGAGACCCAGTACTTC
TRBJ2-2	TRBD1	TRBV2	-	CASSDRGWTGELFF	TGTGCCAGCAGTGACAGGGGGTGGACCGGGGAGCTGTTTTTT
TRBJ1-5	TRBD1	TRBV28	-	CASSLGTGSQPQHF	TGTGCCAGCAGTTTAGGGACAGGCAGTCAGCCCCAGCATTTT
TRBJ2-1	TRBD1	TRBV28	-	CASTLPGGFEQFF	TGTGCCAGCACCCTGCCAGGGGGCTTTGAGCAGTTCTTC
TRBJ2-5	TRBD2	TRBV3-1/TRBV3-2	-	CASSPLAGGLTQYF	TGTGCCAGCAGCCCCCTAGCGGGAGGGTTGACCCAGTACTTC
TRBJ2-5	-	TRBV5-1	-	CASSYPYRGRNQETQYF	TGCGCCAGCAGCTACCCATATAGGGGCAGAAACCAAGAGACCCAGTACTTC
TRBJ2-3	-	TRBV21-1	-	CASSLKGTSPRTDTQYF	TGTGCCAGCAGCCTGAAAGGAACTAGCCCTCGCACAGATACGCAGTATTTT
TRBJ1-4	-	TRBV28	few	CASSSQRPNEKLFF	TGTGCCAGCAGTTCGCAGCGACCCAATGAAAAACTGTTTTTT
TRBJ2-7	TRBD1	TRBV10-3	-	CATSVRDSTYEQYF	TGTGCCACCTCTGTCCGGGACAGTACCTACGAGCAGTACTTC
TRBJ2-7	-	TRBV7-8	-	CASSLDGAGEQYF	TGTGCCAGCAGCTTAGATGGGGCTGGGGAGCAGTACTTC
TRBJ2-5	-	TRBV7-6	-	CASSSLPRGVGETQYF	TGTGCCAGCAGCTCCCTTCCGCGGGGAGTAGGAGAGACCCAGTACTTC
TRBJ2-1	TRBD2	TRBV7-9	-	CASSSYFGLAGGHYNEQFF	TGTGCCAGCAGCTCGTACTTCGGACTAGCGGGGGGACACTACAATGAGCAGTTCTTC
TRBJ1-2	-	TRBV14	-	CASSQSGTDNYGYTF	TGTGCCAGCAGCCAAAGTGGTACAGATAACTATGGCTACACCTTC
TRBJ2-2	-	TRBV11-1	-	CASRPAGVGELFF	TGTGCCAGCAGACCTGCCGGGGTCGGGGAGCTGTTTTTT